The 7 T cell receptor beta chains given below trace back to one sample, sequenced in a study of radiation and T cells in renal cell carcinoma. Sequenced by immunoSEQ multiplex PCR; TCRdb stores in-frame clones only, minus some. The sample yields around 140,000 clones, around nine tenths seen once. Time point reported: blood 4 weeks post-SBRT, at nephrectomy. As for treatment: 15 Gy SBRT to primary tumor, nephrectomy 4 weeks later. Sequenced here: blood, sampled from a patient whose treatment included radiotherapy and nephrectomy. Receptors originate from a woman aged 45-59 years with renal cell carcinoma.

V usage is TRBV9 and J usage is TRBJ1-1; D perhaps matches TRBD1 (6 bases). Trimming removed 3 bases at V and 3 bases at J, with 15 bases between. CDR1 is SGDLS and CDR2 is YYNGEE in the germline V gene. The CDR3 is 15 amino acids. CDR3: CASSAGGGSDTEAFF. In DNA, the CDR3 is TGTGCCAGCAGCGCCGGGGGGGGCTCTGACACTGAAGCTTTCTTT.

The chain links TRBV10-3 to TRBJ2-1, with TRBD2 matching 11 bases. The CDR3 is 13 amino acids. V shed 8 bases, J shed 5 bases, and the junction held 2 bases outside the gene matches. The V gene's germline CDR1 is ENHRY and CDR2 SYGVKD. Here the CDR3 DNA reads TGTGCCATCCCGGGACTAGCGGACAATGAGCAGTTCTTC. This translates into CAIPGLADNEQFF.

The CDR3 sequence: CASSFGTSGIIAKNIQYF. The CDR3 DNA reads as TGTGCCAGCAGCTTCGGGACTAGCGGGATTATAGCCAAAAACATTCAGTACTTC. The chain combines TRBV7-2 with TRBJ2-4, with 13 bases that match TRBD2. The germline gives CDR1 SGHTA, CDR2 FQGNSA. The CDR3 runs 18 residues. The trim removed 3 bases at V and 0 bases at J, leaving 5 bases unmatched.

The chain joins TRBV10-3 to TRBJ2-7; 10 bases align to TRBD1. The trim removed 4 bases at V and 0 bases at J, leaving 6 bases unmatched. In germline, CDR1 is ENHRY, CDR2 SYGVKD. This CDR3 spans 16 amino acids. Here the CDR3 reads CAISVSGTGVSYEQYF. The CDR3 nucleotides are TGTGCCATCAGTGTTTCCGGGACAGGGGTCTCCTACGAGCAGTACTTC.

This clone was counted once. The chain's CDR3 is CASTQFPQETQYF. CDR3 in DNA: TGTGCCAGCACCCAATTTCCACAAGAGACCCAGTACTTC. The chain employs TRBV5-6 and TRBJ2-5; D call uncertain. This CDR3 region has 13 residues. With 6 bases removed from V and 2 bases from J, the gap between germline ends came to 11 bases. Germline V lookup: CDR1 SGHDT, CDR2 YYEEEE.

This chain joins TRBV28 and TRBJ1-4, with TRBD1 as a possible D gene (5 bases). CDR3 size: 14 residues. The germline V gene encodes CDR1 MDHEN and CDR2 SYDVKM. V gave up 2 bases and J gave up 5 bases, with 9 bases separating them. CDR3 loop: CASSLPGANEKLFF. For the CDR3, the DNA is TGTGCCAGCAGTTTACCCGGGGCGAATGAAAAACTGTTTTTT.

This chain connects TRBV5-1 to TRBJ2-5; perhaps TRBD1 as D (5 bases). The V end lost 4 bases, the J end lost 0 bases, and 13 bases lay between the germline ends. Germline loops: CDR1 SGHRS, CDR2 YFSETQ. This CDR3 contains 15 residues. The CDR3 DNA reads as TGCGCCAGCAGCACCTGGACACCCCACCAAGAGACCCAGTACTTC. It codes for CASSTWTPHQETQYF.